This entry is about one TCR beta chain. The antigen is unknown. This specimen comes from a study of cytomegalovirus exposure and HLA in healthy donors. About the study: Across a few hundred genotyped donors, around 82% landed in the Caucasian-associated ancestry cluster. Study results and caveats: The study flagged some 170 TCR beta chains as cytomegalovirus-associated.

In the PCR, 60 Vbeta and 13 Jbeta primers were used. Assay: immunoSEQ multiplex PCR; the TCRdb copy retains only in-frame clones and omits some. The table shows more than 150,000 clones, with approximately 84% occurring only once. This clonotype originated in a woman aged 50 to 60 in good health and CMV-seropositive. Sequencing was carried out using PBMCs.

Here the CDR3 DNA reads TGTGCCAGCAGCGTAGATTCCAGGGGGGAAAAACTGTTTTTT. Translation gives CASSVDSRGEKLFF. V gene TRBV9 combines with J gene TRBJ1-4; TRBD1 agrees at 7 bases. Germline V gene lookup returns CDR1 SGDLS and CDR2 YYNGEE. This CDR3 has 14 amino acids. Losses at the gene ends were 0 bases for V and 8 bases for J; bases not matched to a gene: 4.